The 21 T cell receptor beta chains below were found in one sample sequenced in a study of T cell responses to AZD1222 COVID-19 vaccine. Profiled with immunoSEQ multiplex PCR; TCRdb holds only in-frame clones, not every one. The sample has approximately 140,000 clones; approximately 94% are singletons. Here the sequenced sample was peripheral blood, taken on day 0 of AZD1222 vaccination. The receptors originated from an adult in good health.

This rearrangement joins TRBV20-1 to TRBJ1-3; no reliable D call. The V gene lost 6 bases and the J gene lost 3 bases, with 6 bases spanning the gap. Germline V gene data show CDR1 as DFQATT and CDR2 as SNEGSKA (reference sequence). The CDR3 is 11 amino acids. CDR3 nucleotides: TGCAGTGCCCCAATTGGAAACACCATATATTTT. This encodes CSAPIGNTIYF.

This clone has a single count. This sequence joins TRBV5-1 and TRBJ2-1, with 12 bases lining up with TRBD2. There are 16 residues in the CDR3. Trimming took 0 bases from V and 3 from J; bases not matched to a gene: 1. Per the germline V gene, CDR1 is SGHRS and CDR2 is YFSETQ. The DNA for the CDR3 is TGCGCCAGCAGCTTGGGACTAGCGGGGGTCTACAATGAGCAGTTCTTC. It is translated as CASSLGLAGVYNEQFF. Based on the CDR3 plus reference TRBV5-1 and TRBJ2-1, the full variable domain is KAGVTQTPRYLIKTRGQQVTLSCSPISGHRSVSWYQQTPGQGLQFLFEYFSETQRNKGNFPGRFSGRQFSNSRSEMNVSTLELGDSALYLCASSLGLAGVYNEQFFGPGTRLTVL.

The chain uses TRBV2 and TRBJ2-2; D not resolved. The V end lost 7 bases, the J end lost 3 bases, and 6 bases lay between the germline ends. In germline, CDR1 is SNHLY, CDR2 FYNNEI. The CDR3 loop spans 12 amino acids. The DNA for the CDR3 is TGTGCCAGCACAAGGTACACCGGGGAGCTGTTTTTT. It specifies CASTRYTGELFF.

The rearrangement uses TRBV18 and TRBJ1-4, with TRBD1 identical over 7 bases. CDR1 is KGHSH, CDR2 LQKENI, per germline. The V gene end was trimmed by 5 bases and the J gene end by 8 bases; junction bases not matched to a gene: 11. The CDR3 has 15 residues. The CDR3 coding sequence is TGTGCCAGCTCAACGACGCACAAGGGGGCCGAAAAACTGTTTTTT. It specifies CASSTTHKGAEKLFF. Drawing the rest from reference TRBV18 and TRBJ1-4, the complete variable domain is NAGVMQNPRHLVRRRGQEARLRCSPMKGHSHVYWYRQLPEEGLKFMVYLQKENIIDESGMPKERFSAEFPKEGPSILRIQQVVRGDSAAYFCASSTTHKGAEKLFFGSGTQLSVL.

This chain connects TRBV7-9 to TRBJ1-2, with 7 bases identical to TRBD1. The CDR3 sequence is 14 residues long. Germline V lookup: CDR1 SEHNR, CDR2 FQNEAQ (reference sequence). The junction had 9 bases not matched to a gene; V was cut back by 5 bases and J by 6 bases. The CDR3 nucleotides are TGTGCCAGCAGCCCCGGACAGGAGGACCATGGCTACACCTTC. This gives the protein CASSPGQEDHGYTF.

The V gene is TRBV2, the J gene TRBJ1-6; TRBD1 might be the D (6 bases). This CDR3 is 14 amino acids long. V gave up 7 bases and J gave up 5 bases, with 12 bases separating them. CDR1 SNHLY and CDR2 FYNNEI come from the germline V gene. The CDR3 reads CASIQDRNNSPLHF. CDR3 sequence (DNA): TGTGCCAGCATCCAGGACAGAAATAATTCACCCCTCCACTTT.

J is TRBJ2-3 and V is TRBV15; perhaps TRBD2 as D (5 bases). V dropped 2 bases and J dropped 8 bases, with 23 bases sitting between them. This CDR3 has 17 residues. Germline lookup yields CDR1 LNHNV and CDR2 YYDKDF (reference sequence). The chain's CDR3 is CATSRPTGLDVGGTQYF. The CDR3 DNA is TGTGCCACCAGCAGACCTACCGGGCTGGACGTAGGAGGTACGCAGTATTTT.

The V and J genes are TRBV19 and TRBJ1-5; D call uncertain. This CDR3 region has 13 residues. Deletions cut 3 bases from V and 7 bases from J, with 10 bases between. Germline assignment: CDR1 LNHDA and CDR2 SQIVND (reference sequence). In DNA form, the CDR3 reads TGTGCCAGTAGTATCTATGGGAAACAGCCCCAGCATTTT. This translates into CASSIYGKQPQHF.

The chain carries TRBV6-5 and TRBJ1-2; 12 nucleotides match TRBD1. Germline V gene lookup returns CDR1 MNHEY and CDR2 SVGAGI. The V gene end was trimmed by 6 bases and the J gene end by 8 bases; junction bases not matched to a gene: 7. This CDR3 region has 14 residues. CDR3 nucleotide sequence: TGTGCCAGCAGCCCGGGACAGGGGGCGGGGGGCTACACCTTC. This translates into CASSPGQGAGGYTF.

The chain links TRBV28 to TRBJ1-2; possible D gene TRBD1, 5 bases. This CDR3 spans 14 amino acids. Trimming removed 0 bases from V and 4 bases from J, with 9 bases in between. The germline CDR1 and CDR2 sequences are MDHEN and SYDVKM. CDR3 DNA sequence: TGTGCCAGCAGTTTATGGGGGGTTTCCTATGGCTACACCTTC. As protein: CASSLWGVSYGYTF.

The V gene is TRBV15, the J gene TRBJ2-7, with 8 bases aligning to TRBD2. Per germline, CDR1 LNHNV and CDR2 YYDKDF (reference sequence). V shed 0 bases and J 3 bases; nucleotides not matched to a gene: 7. CDR3 length: 16 residues. CDR3 nucleotide sequence: TGTGCCACCAGCAGAGATCGATCGGGAGGGGGCTACGAGCAGTACGTC. Its protein product is CATSRDRSGGGYEQYV.

V and J are TRBV6-2 or TRBV6-3 and TRBJ1-5, with D possibly TRBD1 on 5 matching bases. CDR1 and CDR2 from the germline V gene are MNHEY and SVGEGT. The germline V and J ends were trimmed by 0 bases and 4 bases, with 16 bases remaining between them. The CDR3 runs 17 residues. The CDR3 sequence is CASSYSDRDGPNQPQHF. CDR3 bases: TGTGCCAGCAGTTACTCGGACCGGGACGGGCCAAATCAGCCCCAGCATTTT.

The rearrangement joins TRBV7-8 to TRBJ1-1; the match to TRBD1 covers 8 bases. The germline V gene encodes CDR1 SGHVS and CDR2 FQNEAQ. CDR3 length: 15 residues. Trimming cost V 0 bases and J 5 bases; bases outside gene matches: 5. The CDR3 spells CASSLAVNRGTEAFF. In nucleotides, the CDR3 is TGTGCCAGCAGCTTAGCTGTCAACAGGGGGACTGAAGCTTTCTTT. Using reference TRBV7-8 and TRBJ1-1 for the parts outside the CDR3, the full variable domain is GAGVSQSPRYKVAKRGQDVALRCDPISGHVSLFWYQQALGQGPEFLTYFQNEAQLDKSGLPSDRFFAERPEGSVSTLKIQRTQQEDSAVYLCASSLAVNRGTEAFFGQGTRLTVV.

The chain combines TRBV7-8 with TRBJ2-3; TRBD2 is a possible D gene (6 bases). Germline CDR1 reads SGHVS; CDR2 reads FQNEAQ. This CDR3 region has 13 residues. Deletions cut 6 bases from V and 4 bases from J, with 11 bases between. The CDR3 DNA is TGTGCCAGCAGAACGGGACTCTCAGATACGCAGTATTTT. Protein product: CASRTGLSDTQYF.

The rearrangement joins TRBV19 to TRBJ2-2; 8 bases map to TRBD1. Trimming removed 1 base from V and 7 bases from J; junction bases left unmatched: 5. The CDR3 has 15 residues. Germline CDR1 and CDR2: LNHDA and SQIVND (reference sequence). CDR3 in DNA: TGTGCCAGTAGTATAGGTGACAGGGGTGTCGGGGAGCTGTTTTTT. It encodes CASSIGDRGVGELFF.

This chain joins TRBV18 and TRBJ1-6, with unresolved D. The germline V and J ends were trimmed by 3 bases and 7 bases, with 7 bases remaining between them. The CDR3 is 13 amino acids. CDR1 is KGHSH, CDR2 LQKENI, per germline. In DNA form, the CDR3 reads TGTGCCAGCTCACCGGACGAGAATTCACCCCTCCACTTT. Translated, it gives CASSPDENSPLHF.

The chain is built from TRBV5-6 and TRBJ1-1; no clear D gene. From germline, CDR1 is SGHDT and CDR2 YYEEEE. This CDR3 spans 14 amino acids. Between the trimmed V and J ends, which lost 2 bases and 2 bases, there was a span of 10 bases. The CDR3 coding sequence is TGTGCCAGCAGCTTTTGGGTCCCAAACACTGAAGCTTTCTTT. Translation: CASSFWVPNTEAFF.

The V and J genes are TRBV18 and TRBJ1-1; no definite D call. The ends were cut back, 0 bases at V and 7 bases at J, with 12 bases in the middle. The length of the CDR3 is 14 residues. Germline V gives CDR1 KGHSH, CDR2 LQKENI. The CDR3 protein is CASSPPRPAYEAFF. In nucleotides, the CDR3 is TGTGCCAGCTCACCACCCAGGCCCGCGTATGAAGCTTTCTTT. The full variable domain, with the rest looked up from reference TRBV18 and TRBJ1-1, is NAGVMQNPRHLVRRRGQEARLRCSPMKGHSHVYWYRQLPEEGLKFMVYLQKENIIDESGMPKERFSAEFPKEGPSILRIQQVVRGDSAAYFCASSPPRPAYEAFFGQGTRLTVV.

V and J are TRBV2 and TRBJ1-5, with D tentatively TRBD1 (5 bases). Germline lookup yields CDR1 SNHLY and CDR2 FYNNEI. V gave up 7 bases and J gave up 3 bases, with 16 bases separating them. The CDR3 is made up of 15 amino acids. CDR3 region: CASTPLGEVNQPQHF. The CDR3 DNA is TGTGCCAGCACACCCTTGGGGGAGGTCAATCAGCCCCAGCATTTT.

The rearrangement joins TRBV19 to TRBJ2-2; either TRBD1 or TRBD2 may supply D (6 bases each). Germline V lookup: CDR1 LNHDA, CDR2 SQIVND (reference sequence). Trimming pared 9 bases from V and 7 bases from J, leaving 12 bases between. The CDR3 covers 12 residues. CDR3 sequence (DNA): TGTGCCAGCCGGGGGCTAAGCGGGGAGCTGTTTTTT. It codes for CASRGLSGELFF. Supplemented by reference TRBV19 and TRBJ2-2, the full variable domain reads DGGITQSPKYLFRKEGQNVTLSCEQNLNHDAMYWYRQDPGQGLRLIYYSQIVNDFQKGDIAEGYSVSREKKESFPLTVTSAQKNPTAFYLCASRGLSGELFFGEGSRLTVL.

This chain joins TRBV15 and TRBJ2-3; D remains ambiguous. The CDR3 loop spans 13 amino acids. Trimming left V 5 bases short and J 6 bases short, with 12 bases between. Germline assignment: CDR1 LNHNV and CDR2 YYDKDF (reference sequence). CDR3 loop: CATSGEIRDTQYF. CDR3 sequence (DNA): TGTGCCACCAGCGGTGAAATCCGGGATACGCAGTATTTT.